One and the same sample provided the 26 T cell receptor beta chains below, sequenced in a study of cytotoxic CD8 clonotypes in ibrutinib-treated CLL. Clones were read by immunoSEQ multiplex PCR, and TCRdb kept only the in-frame ones, dropping some. In the table there are roughly 150,000 clones, around 84% of which are singletons. Material: PBMCs, obtained after 12 months of ibrutinib treatment. These receptors originate from a human donor with chronic lymphocytic leukemia.

V is TRBV11-2 and J is TRBJ1-2, with unresolved D. Trimming removed 3 bases from V and 8 bases from J, with 13 bases in between. CDR3 length: 13 amino acids. Per the germline V gene, CDR1 is SGHAT and CDR2 is FQNNGV. This CDR3 reads CASSFGPAGGYTF. The CDR3 nucleotides are TGTGCCAGCAGCTTTGGTCCGGCAGGAGGCTACACCTTC.

This clone came up a few times. This chain uses TRBV5-5 with TRBJ2-1; perhaps TRBD1 as D (6 bases). CDR1 and CDR2 (germline): SGHKS, YYEKEE (reference sequence). The germline V and J ends were trimmed by 3 bases and 6 bases, with 22 bases remaining between them. CDR3 size: 17 residues. The DNA for the CDR3 is TGTGCCAGCAGCTCCTGGAGGCAGGGGAAGTGGGGCAATGAGCAGTTCTTC. Its translation is CASSSWRQGKWGNEQFF.

CDR3 nucleotide sequence: TGTGCCAGCAGTCCCCTGATGAGCGGGACTAAGAGCTCCTACGAGCAGTACTTC. Translation: CASSPLMSGTKSSYEQYF. This rearrangement joins TRBV28 to TRBJ2-7, with 7 nucleotides matching TRBD2. Germline CDR1 is MDHEN and CDR2 is SYDVKM. Trimming removed 5 bases from V and 0 bases from J; junction bases left unmatched: 16. The CDR3 extends over 18 amino acids. Looking up the rest from reference TRBV28 and TRBJ2-7 gives the full variable domain: DVKVTQSSRYLVKRTGEKVFLECVQDMDHENMFWYRQDPGLGLRLIYFSYDVKMKEKGDIPEGYSVSREKKERFSLILESASTNQTSMYLCASSPLMSGTKSSYEQYFGPGTRLTVT.

The rearrangement joins TRBV14 to TRBJ2-5; 9 bases are a match to TRBD1. Unmatched junction bases numbered 0, after V lost 6 bases and J lost 1 base. The length of the CDR3 is 13 residues. Per germline, CDR1 SGHDN and CDR2 FVKESK. CDR3 sequence (DNA): TGTGCCAGCAGGACAGGGGGCCAAGAGACCCAGTACTTC. As protein: CASRTGGQETQYF.

Only one count was recorded for this clone. V is TRBV19 and J is TRBJ2-5; D is uncertain. The V end lost 3 bases, the J end lost 4 bases, and 9 bases lay between the germline ends. The CDR3 is 13 residues long. Per germline, CDR1 LNHDA and CDR2 SQIVND (reference sequence). CDR3 loop: CASSIQWGETQYF. CDR3 nucleotide sequence: TGTGCCAGTAGTATCCAATGGGGAGAGACCCAGTACTTC.

CDR3: CASSSIAGGPTDTQYF. CDR3 nucleotide sequence: TGTGCCAGCAGTTCGATAGCGGGAGGGCCTACAGATACGCAGTATTTT. The rearrangement links TRBV6-4 to TRBJ2-3, with TRBD2 identical over 11 bases. The ends lost 5 bases at V and 3 bases at J; junction bases unmatched: 7. CDR1 and CDR2 (germline): MRHNA, SNTAGT. There are 16 residues in the CDR3.

V usage is TRBV28 and J usage is TRBJ1-2; no clear D gene. V was pared by 2 bases and J by 4 bases, with 8 bases between. Germline lookup yields CDR1 MDHEN and CDR2 SYDVKM. This CDR3 is built from 13 residues. The CDR3 reads CASSLDPVYGYTF. The CDR3, as DNA: TGTGCCAGCAGTTTAGACCCCGTCTATGGCTACACCTTC.

The chain is built from TRBV6-1 and TRBJ2-6; D is possibly TRBD1 (5 bases). V lost 3 bases to trimming and J lost 5 bases, with 8 bases between them. CDR1 is MNHNS and CDR2 is SASEGT in the germline V gene. There are 14 residues in the CDR3. The DNA of the CDR3 is TGTGCCAGCAGTGAGGGGCCCAGGGCCAACGTCCTGACTTTC. It translates to CASSEGPRANVLTF.

The chain couples TRBV4-1 to TRBJ2-1; no firm D call. Germline lookup yields CDR1 MGHRA and CDR2 YSYEKL. Trimming shortened V by 4 bases and J by 10 bases, and 11 bases separated the two germline ends. The CDR3 has 12 amino acids. This chain's CDR3 is CASSPGPTEQFF. CDR3 nucleotide sequence: TGCGCCAGCAGCCCCGGGCCTACCGAGCAGTTCTTC.

The chain links TRBV12-5 to TRBJ2-1, with 11 positions matching TRBD1. J lost 7 bases, V lost 2 bases, and 7 bases had no gene match. The CDR3 is made up of 16 amino acids. Germline lookup yields CDR1 LGHNT and CDR2 FRNRAP. The CDR3 is CASGLIVGQGENEQFF. CDR3 DNA: TGTGCTAGTGGTTTGATTGTGGGACAGGGGGAGAATGAGCAGTTCTTC. The complete variable domain, with remaining parts taken from reference TRBV12-5 and TRBJ2-1, reads DARVTQTPRHKVTEMGQEVTMRCQPILGHNTVFWYRQTMMQGLELLAYFRNRAPLDDSGMPKDRFSAEMPDATLATLKIQPSEPRDSAVYFCASGLIVGQGENEQFFGPGTRLTVL.

The chain has TRBV28 and TRBJ2-7; 12 nucleotides align to TRBD2. V lost 6 bases and J lost 4; bases outside the gene matches: 7. This CDR3 contains 15 residues. Germline loops: CDR1 MDHEN, CDR2 SYDVKM. CDR3 sequence: CASSTVTSGGYEQYF. DNA of the CDR3: TGTGCCAGCAGCACCGTGACTAGCGGGGGATACGAGCAGTACTTC.

This chain connects TRBV5-4 to TRBJ1-2, with D maybe TRBD1 (5 bases). The ends were cut back, 3 bases at V and 5 bases at J, with 17 bases in the middle. Germline lookup yields CDR1 SGHNT and CDR2 YYREEE (reference sequence). CDR3 length: 15 residues. CDR3 sequence reads: CASSSQPGRAYGYTF. The CDR3 coding sequence is TGTGCCAGCAGCTCCCAACCAGGGCGGGCATATGGCTACACCTTC.

This sequence joins TRBV6-5 and TRBJ1-2; D gene uncertain. Trimming removed 6 bases from V and 3 bases from J, with 11 bases in between. Germline CDR1 and CDR2: MNHEY and SVGAGI. This CDR3 is built from 13 residues. The CDR3 DNA reads TGTGCCAGCAGACCTCCGGGTTACTATGGCTACACCTTC. Translated: CASRPPGYYGYTF.

The genes are TRBV5-6 and TRBJ2-1; the match to TRBD1 covers 7 bases. The V gene end was trimmed by 3 bases and the J gene end by 6 bases; junction bases not matched to a gene: 12. The CDR3 sequence is 16 residues long. Germline V gene data show CDR1 as SGHDT and CDR2 as YYEEEE. DNA of the CDR3: TGTGCCAGCAGCTCGCCTGACAGGGCATTTGCCAATGAGCAGTTCTTC. Translation gives CASSSPDRAFANEQFF.

The V gene is TRBV30, the J gene TRBJ1-5; 8 bases agree with TRBD1. Losses at the gene ends were 3 bases for V and 6 bases for J; bases not matched to a gene: 13. The CDR3 extends over 16 amino acids. CDR1 and CDR2 (germline): GTSNPN, SVGIG (reference sequence). The DNA for the CDR3 is TGTGCCTGGAGCCTGGGGTCCGACAGGGGTCTTCAGCCCCAGCATTTT. Protein sequence: CAWSLGSDRGLQPQHF.

The rearrangement uses TRBV10-3 and TRBJ1-5, with a tentative D call TRBD1 (5 bases). Trimming took 6 bases from V and 3 from J, leaving 15 bases between them. Germline CDR1 and CDR2: ENHRY and SYGVKD. CDR3 length equals 15 residues. The CDR3 region is CAISATDRDNQPQHF. Written as DNA, the CDR3 is TGTGCCATCAGCGCAACAGACAGAGACAATCAGCCCCAGCATTTT.

The J gene is TRBJ1-1, the V gene TRBV2; D remains ambiguous. The CDR3 is 14 residues long. V lost 4 bases to trimming and J lost 5 bases, with 14 bases between them. Germline V lookup: CDR1 SNHLY, CDR2 FYNNEI. For the CDR3, the DNA is TGTGCCAGCAGTGTAGTTGGGATCGGAACTGAAGCTTTCTTT. Its translation: CASSVVGIGTEAFF.

This clone occurred many times. This sequence joins TRBV19 and TRBJ1-5; D is uncertain. Germline values: CDR1 LNHDA, CDR2 SQIVND (reference sequence). This CDR3 has 13 residues. Trimming took 3 bases from V and 4 from J, leaving 7 bases between them. CDR3 amino acids: CASSMDRNQPQHF. For the CDR3, the DNA is TGTGCCAGTAGTATGGACCGTAATCAGCCCCAGCATTTT.

CDR3 residues: CASSLRGSNQPQHF. CDR3 nucleotide sequence: TGTGCCAGCAGCCTCAGGGGTAGCAATCAGCCCCAGCATTTT. This chain links TRBV5-5 with TRBJ1-5, with a weak D call TRBD1 (6 bases). Germline V gene data show CDR1 as SGHKS and CDR2 as YYEKEE (reference sequence). This CDR3 spans 14 amino acids. Trimming removed 4 bases at V and 0 bases at J, with 8 bases between.

This clone turned up a few times. This sequence joins TRBV27 and TRBJ2-7; 9 nucleotides align to TRBD2. CDR3 length: 16 residues. The V and J ends lost 1 base and 6 bases, in that order; junction bases with no gene match: 10. Germline V gene data show CDR1 as MNHEY and CDR2 as SMNVEV (reference sequence). DNA for the CDR3: TGTGCCAGCAGTTTATTGTCAGGGCGGGGGGGCAGCGAGCAGTACTTC. Its translation is CASSLLSGRGGSEQYF.

The chain employs TRBV4-3 and TRBJ1-6; TRBD1 agrees at 11 bases. The CDR3 is 18 amino acids. CDR1 is LGHNA, CDR2 YSLEER, per germline. The V gene end was trimmed by 0 bases and the J gene end by 7 bases; junction bases not matched to a gene: 8. The CDR3 protein is CASSQDGRTGGGNSPLHF. The CDR3 bases are TGCGCCAGCAGCCAAGACGGGAGGACAGGGGGCGGCAATTCACCCCTCCACTTT.

The V gene is TRBV10-3, the J gene TRBJ1-3; possibly TRBD1 for D (6 bases). The CDR3 contains 17 residues. Germline assignment: CDR1 ENHRY and CDR2 SYGVKD. V was trimmed by 8 bases and J by 2 bases, leaving 22 bases between them. The CDR3 loop reads CAIGRGQQGRAGNTIYF. The CDR3 nucleotides are TGTGCCATCGGGCGCGGACAACAGGGTCGGGCTGGAAACACCATATATTTT.

The rearrangement joins TRBV7-3 to TRBJ2-3, with D possibly matching TRBD2 (6 bases). Germline CDR1 SGHTA, CDR2 FQGTGA. V shed 5 bases and J shed 6 bases, with 15 bases lying between them. The CDR3 spans 14 residues. The CDR3 spells CASSVFGGQDTQYF. The CDR3, as DNA: TGTGCCAGCAGCGTGTTCGGAGGGCAGGATACGCAGTATTTT.

The rearrangement uses TRBV13 and TRBJ2-7; tentatively, D is TRBD2 (7 bases). With 5 bases removed from V and 1 base from J, the gap between germline ends came to 30 bases. Germline CDR1 is PRHDT and CDR2 is FYEKMQ (reference sequence). The CDR3 consists of 20 residues. The CDR3: CASSQIGRGYEARGSYEQYF. The DNA of the CDR3 is TGTGCCAGCAGCCAAATAGGGAGGGGGTATGAGGCCAGGGGTTCCTACGAGCAGTACTTC.

V gene TRBV9 combines with J gene TRBJ2-1, with 8 bases fitting TRBD1. The CDR3 length is 18 residues. V shed 4 bases, J shed 5 bases, and the junction held 17 bases outside the gene matches. Germline CDR1 and CDR2: SGDLS and YYNGEE. DNA of the CDR3: TGTGCCAGCAGCAAAGGGACAGGTTGGTCCACAGGGGACAATGAGCAGTTCTTC. Its protein is CASSKGTGWSTGDNEQFF.

The chain joins TRBV28 to TRBJ1-6, with 9 positions matching TRBD1. Looked up from germline, CDR1 is MDHEN and CDR2 is SYDVKM. Losses at the gene ends were 5 bases for V and 10 bases for J; bases not matched to a gene: 6. The CDR3 runs to 14 residues. CDR3 region: CASSPGTGRSPLHF. The CDR3 DNA is TGTGCCAGCAGTCCCGGGACAGGGAGATCACCCCTCCACTTT.